These 6 T cell receptor beta chains were sequenced from one sample in a study of cytomegalovirus exposure and HLA in healthy donors. This table comes from immunoSEQ multiplex PCR, and its TCRdb copy is limited to in-frame clones, with some not included. The table has more than 95,000 clones, about 89% seen once; the top ten hold roughly 2%. Sequencing was carried out using PBMCs. Source of these receptors: a woman aged 18-29 years in good health and CMV-seronegative.

The chain combines TRBV2 with TRBJ2-2, with 11 bases identical to TRBD2. Germline V gene data show CDR1 as SNHLY and CDR2 as FYNNEI. V was pared by 6 bases and J by 7 bases, with 10 bases of the junction left unmatched. The CDR3 is made up of 16 amino acids. The CDR3 bases are TGTGCCAGCAGGGGACTAGCGGAGAGATATGGCGGGGAGCTGTTTTTT. Translation: CASRGLAERYGGELFF.

J is TRBJ2-7 and V is TRBV5-4; 8 bases are a match to TRBD2. The CDR3 is made up of 14 amino acids. The V and J ends lost 0 bases and 5 bases, in that order; junction bases with no gene match: 4. CDR1 is SGHNT and CDR2 is YYREEE in the germline V gene (reference sequence). The CDR3 sequence: CASSLVLAGHEQYF. CDR3 DNA sequence: TGTGCCAGCAGCTTGGTTCTAGCGGGTCACGAGCAGTACTTC.

This sequence joins TRBV27 and TRBJ2-1; D possibly corresponds to TRBD1 (6 bases). Per the germline V gene, CDR1 is MNHEY and CDR2 is SMNVEV (reference sequence). Trimming pared 3 bases from V and 5 bases from J, leaving 11 bases between. The CDR3 has 14 residues. CDR3 bases: TGTGCCAGCAGTTTCATGGGGGCGAACAATGAGCAGTTCTTC. As protein: CASSFMGANNEQFF.

The chain employs TRBV11-2 and TRBJ2-7; D not resolved. V lost 1 base and J lost 2, with 3 bases in between. This CDR3 is 12 amino acids long. Germline V gives CDR1 SGHAT, CDR2 FQNNGV. The CDR3 DNA sequence: TGTGCCAGCAGCTTAGTAACCTACGAGCAGTACTTC. Protein product: CASSLVTYEQYF.

The chain carries TRBV7-3 and TRBJ2-3; 10 bases fit TRBD2. Trimming removed 5 bases from V and 2 bases from J; junction bases left unmatched: 4. This CDR3 contains 15 residues. Germline CDR1 SGHTA, CDR2 FQGTGA. The CDR3 protein is CASSQAGGYTDTQYF. DNA for the CDR3: TGTGCCAGCAGCCAAGCGGGAGGGTACACAGATACGCAGTATTTT.

This clone occurred a few times. The genes are TRBV9 and TRBJ2-7, with 7 bases identical to TRBD1. The length of the CDR3 is 14 residues. Germline CDR1 SGDLS, CDR2 YYNGEE. Unmatched junction bases numbered 4, after V lost 0 bases and J lost 4 bases. The CDR3 DNA reads TGTGCCAGCAGCGTAGGACAGGGCCAATACGAGCAGTACTTC. Protein product: CASSVGQGQYEQYF.